The 11 T cell receptor beta chains below all came from one sample that was sequenced in a study of T cells in localized non-small cell lung cancer. Profiling relied on immunoSEQ multiplex PCR, and the TCRdb table lists in-frame clones only, not all of them. The sample consists of about 34,000 clones, around 80% of them appearing once. This specimen consisted of peripheral blood, obtained before any cancer treatment. The receptor source for this set is a male donor aged 60 or over with stage II squamous cell lung carcinoma.

V usage is TRBV19 and J usage is TRBJ1-2; tentative D call: TRBD1 (5 bases). The CDR3 loop spans 15 amino acids. Germline-derived CDR1 and CDR2 are LNHDA and SQIVND (reference sequence). V lost 7 bases and J 4 bases, leaving 19 bases between the germline ends. Here the CDR3 reads CASTLDGRGSYGYTF. In DNA, the CDR3 is TGTGCCAGTACCCTAGATGGGAGGGGATCCTATGGCTACACCTTC.

The chain joins TRBV10-3 to TRBJ1-3; no firm D call. This CDR3 is 12 amino acids long. Germline V gene lookup returns CDR1 ENHRY and CDR2 SYGVKD. V shed 6 bases and J shed 2 bases, with 5 bases lying between them. CDR3 sequence: CAIRETGNTIYF. The CDR3 coding sequence is TGTGCCATCAGGGAAACTGGAAACACCATATATTTT.

J is TRBJ1-1 and V is TRBV7-9; D not certain. CDR1 and CDR2 from the germline V gene are SEHNR and FQNEAQ (reference sequence). The CDR3 totals 15 residues. V dropped 5 bases and J dropped 4 bases, with 17 bases sitting between them. CDR3 amino acids: CASSPTSWEITEAFF. The CDR3 DNA is TGTGCCAGCAGCCCAACTTCGTGGGAGATCACTGAAGCTTTCTTT. Filled out from reference TRBV7-9 and TRBJ1-1, the complete variable domain reads DTGVSQNPRHKITKRGQNVTFRCDPISEHNRLYWYRQTLGQGPEFLTYFQNEAQLEKSRLLSDRFSAERPKGSFSTLEIQRTEQGDSAMYLCASSPTSWEITEAFFGQGTRLTVV.

The chain uses TRBV28 and TRBJ2-7; D remains unclear. CDR3 size: 12 residues. V lost 5 bases to trimming and J lost 4 bases, with 9 bases between them. Germline-derived CDR1 and CDR2 are MDHEN and SYDVKM. CDR3 sequence (DNA): TGTGCCAGCAGTGTCTCCTTATACGAGCAGTACTTC. It specifies CASSVSLYEQYF.

The chain links TRBV7-8 to TRBJ1-5; tentatively, D is TRBD1 (6 bases). The CDR3 is 16 amino acids. CDR1 is SGHVS and CDR2 is FQNEAQ in the germline V gene. Trimming pared 5 bases from V and 5 bases from J, leaving 19 bases between. The CDR3 region is CASSPHEQGSYQPQHF. The CDR3 coding sequence is TGTGCCAGCAGCCCTCATGAGCAGGGGTCCTATCAGCCCCAGCATTTT.

The rearrangement joins TRBV7-8 to TRBJ1-2; no reliable D call. The CDR3 loop spans 16 amino acids. V gave up 0 bases and J gave up 1 base, with 12 bases separating them. The germline V gene encodes CDR1 SGHVS and CDR2 FQNEAQ. The CDR3 region has the DNA TGTGCCAGCAGCTTAGCTGACCGACTACTTAACTATGGCTACACCTTC. Translated, it gives CASSLADRLLNYGYTF.

This clone was counted once. A read error may produce the germline difference seen at one junction end. The sample has other DNA sequences that encode this CDR3 too. This chain joins TRBV27 and TRBJ2-7; no clear D. The CDR3 length is 13 residues. The germline CDR1 and CDR2 sequences are MNHEY and SMNVEV (reference sequence). CDR3 sequence (DNA): TGTGCCAGCAGTTTACAGGTAACCTATGAGCAGTACTTC. It codes for CASSLQVTYEQYF.

J is TRBJ1-5 and V is TRBV4-1; D ambiguous. V gave up 0 bases and J gave up 7 bases, with 7 bases separating them. Germline V CDR1 and CDR2: MGHRA, YSYEKL. The CDR3 sequence is 13 residues long. The DNA of the CDR3 is TGCGCCAGCAGCCAAGATGATTTACAGCCCCAGCATTTT. Encoded protein: CASSQDDLQPQHF.

The gene calls are TRBV5-4 and TRBJ2-5, with TRBD1 matching 7 bases. Trimming cost V 1 base and J 5 bases; bases outside gene matches: 8. CDR1 is SGHNT and CDR2 is YYREEE in the germline V gene (reference sequence). The CDR3 totals 15 residues. The CDR3 region has the DNA TGTGCCAGCAGCTTGATTTACAGGGGAAAGGAGACCCAGTACTTC. It translates to CASSLIYRGKETQYF.

The V and J genes are TRBV30 and TRBJ2-5, with TRBD2 matching over 7 bases. With V trimmed by 2 bases and J by 0 bases, 6 bases remained unmatched. The CDR3 length is 15 residues. The germline gives CDR1 GTSNPN, CDR2 SVGIG (reference sequence). CDR3 nucleotide sequence: TGTGCCTGGAGTTTGGGGGAGGGGTACCAAGAGACCCAGTACTTC. This codes for CAWSLGEGYQETQYF. The full variable domain, in which reference TRBV30 and TRBJ2-5 provide the parts outside the CDR3, is SQTIHQWPATLVQPVGSPLSLECTVEGTSNPNLYWYRQAAGRGLQLLFYSVGIGQISSEVPQNLSASRPQDRQFILSSKKLLLSDSGFYLCAWSLGEGYQETQYFGPGTRLLVL.

The gene calls are TRBV6-5 and TRBJ1-2, with D uncertain. This CDR3 is built from 16 residues. Germline V lookup: CDR1 MNHEY, CDR2 SVGAGI. Deletions cut 0 bases from V and 7 bases from J, with 18 bases between. CDR3 loop: CASSYSDGSLSSGYTF. The CDR3, as DNA: TGTGCCAGCAGTTACTCGGACGGATCCCTGAGCTCTGGCTACACCTTC.